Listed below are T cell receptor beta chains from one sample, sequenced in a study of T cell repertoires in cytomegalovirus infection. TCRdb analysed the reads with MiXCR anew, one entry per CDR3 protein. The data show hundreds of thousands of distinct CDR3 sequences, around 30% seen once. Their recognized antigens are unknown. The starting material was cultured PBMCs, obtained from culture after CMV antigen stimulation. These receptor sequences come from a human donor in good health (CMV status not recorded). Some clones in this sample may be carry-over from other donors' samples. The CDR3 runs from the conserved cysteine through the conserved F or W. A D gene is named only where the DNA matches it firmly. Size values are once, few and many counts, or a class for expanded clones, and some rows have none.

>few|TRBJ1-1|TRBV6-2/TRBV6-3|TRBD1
CASSYSRTGREAFF
TGTGCCAGCAGTTACTCGAGGACAGGGCGTGAAGCTTTCTTT
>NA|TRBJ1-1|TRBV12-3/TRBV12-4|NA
CASSSQGRWTEAFF
TGTGCCAGCAGCTCTCAGGGGCGCTGGACTGAAGCTTTCTTT
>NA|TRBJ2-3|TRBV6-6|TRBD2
CASSYPGGPSFTDTQYF
TGTGCCAGCAGTTACCCGGGAGGGCCCTCCTTTACAGATACGCAGTATTTT
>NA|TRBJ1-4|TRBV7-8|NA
CASSLLGALEKLFF
TGTGCCAGCAGCTTATTGGGGGCTTTGGAAAAACTGTTTTTT
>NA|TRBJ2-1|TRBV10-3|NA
CAISEGWSSYNEQFF
TGTGCCATCAGTGAGGGGTGGAGCTCCTACAATGAGCAGTTCTTC
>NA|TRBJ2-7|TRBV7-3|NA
CASSLTEPTSGYEQYF
TGTGCCAGCAGCTTAACAGAGCCGACTTCAGGGTACGAGCAGTACTTC
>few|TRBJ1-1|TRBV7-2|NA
CASSGGGGRGAFF
TGTGCCAGCAGCGGGGGGGGGGGGCGCGGGGCTTTCTTT
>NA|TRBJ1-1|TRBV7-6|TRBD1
CASSLAERGQPQF
TGTGCCAGCAGCTTAGCGGAGCGGGGACAGCCACAATTC
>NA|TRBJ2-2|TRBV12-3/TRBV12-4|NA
CASSPPGPINTGELFF
TGTGCCAGCAGTCCCCCCGGGCCAATCAACACCGGGGAGCTGTTTTTT
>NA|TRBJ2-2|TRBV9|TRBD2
CASSLRLAAHTGELFF
TGTGCCAGCAGCCTCAGACTAGCGGCCCACACCGGGGAGCTGTTTTTT
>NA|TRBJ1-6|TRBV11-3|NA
CASSFGVDSPLHF
TGTGCCAGCAGCTTCGGGGTGGATTCACCCCTCCACTTT
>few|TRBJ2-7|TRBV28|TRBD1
CASSPDRVELTYEQYF
TGTGCCAGCAGCCCGGACAGGGTCGAGTTAACCTACGAGCAGTACTTC
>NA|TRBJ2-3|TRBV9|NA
CASSVGRSTRSGGDTQYF
TGTGCCAGCAGCGTTGGGCGTTCGACTCGCTCTGGGGGAGATACGCAGTATTTT
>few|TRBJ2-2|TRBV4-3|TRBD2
CASSQKILAGGPSGELFF
TGCGCCAGCAGCCAAAAGATACTAGCGGGAGGGCCCTCCGGGGAGCTGTTTTTT
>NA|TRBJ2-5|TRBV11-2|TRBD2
CASGAGVRGGETQYF
TGTGCCAGCGGAGCGGGAGTTCGGGGGGGGGAGACCCAGTACTTC
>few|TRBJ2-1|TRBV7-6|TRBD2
CASSPGTSVHNEQFF
TGTGCCAGCAGCCCCGGGACTAGCGTTCACAATGAGCAGTTCTTC
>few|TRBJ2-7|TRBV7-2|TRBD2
CASSFRGGGREQYF
TGTGCCAGCAGCTTCCGGGGGGGAGGGCGCGAGCAGTACTTC
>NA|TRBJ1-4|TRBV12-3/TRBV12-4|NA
CASSLGRDLDGGEKLFF
TGTGCCAGCAGTTTAGGCAGGGATTTAGACGGTGGTGAAAAACTGTTTTTT
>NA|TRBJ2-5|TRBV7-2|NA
CASSSLSGMETQYF
TGTGCCAGCAGCTCCCTAAGTGGGATGGAGACCCAGTACTTC
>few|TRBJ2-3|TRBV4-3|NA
CASSLGLEVDTQYF
TGCGCCAGCAGCCTTGGACTTGAGGTAGATACGCAGTATTTT
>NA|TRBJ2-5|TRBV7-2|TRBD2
CASSFHAGEGETQYF
TGTGCCAGCAGCTTTCATGCGGGAGAGGGTGAGACCCAGTACTTC
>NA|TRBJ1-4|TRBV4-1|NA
CASSQDSLGDRCF
TGCGCCAGCAGCCAAGATTCCCTGGGAGACAGGTGCTTT
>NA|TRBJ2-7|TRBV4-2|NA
CASSQDSPSDRTNEQYF
TGTGCCAGCAGCCAAGACTCTCCCTCCGATAGGACGAACGAGCAGTACTTC
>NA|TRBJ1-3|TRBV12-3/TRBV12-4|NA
CASNPTTGSGNTIYF
TGTGCCAGCAACCCTACGACAGGATCTGGAAACACCATATATTTT
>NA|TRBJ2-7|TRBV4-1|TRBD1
CASSQAQQGAGEQYF
TGCGCCAGCAGCCAAGCCCAGCAGGGGGCGGGGGAGCAGTACTTC
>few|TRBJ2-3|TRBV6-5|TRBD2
CASSYSTWTSGMFRTDTQYF
TGTGCCAGCAGTTACTCGACTTGGACTAGCGGGATGTTCCGCACAGATACGCAGTATTTT
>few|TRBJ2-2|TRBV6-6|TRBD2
CASTIVRTSSTGELFF
TGTGCCAGCACCATAGTCCGGACTAGCAGCACCGGGGAGCTGTTTTTT
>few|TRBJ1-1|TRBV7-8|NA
CASSPRTVVTEAFF
TGTGCCAGCAGCCCCCGGACGGTTGTCACTGAAGCTTTCTTT
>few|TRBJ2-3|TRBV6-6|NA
CASSSPEADTQYF
TGTGCCAGCAGTTCCCCCGAGGCAGATACGCAGTATTTT
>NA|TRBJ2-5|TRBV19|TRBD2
CASSSGLVVGETQYF
TGTGCCAGTAGCTCCGGACTAGTTGTTGGAGAGACCCAGTACTTC
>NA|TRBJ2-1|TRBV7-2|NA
CASSLAREIQPNEQFF
TGTGCCAGCAGCCTCGCCCGGGAGATCCAACCCAATGAGCAGTTCTTC
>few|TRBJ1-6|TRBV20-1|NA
CSARGPANSPLHF
TGCAGTGCTAGGGGGCCGGCCAATTCACCCCTCCACTTT
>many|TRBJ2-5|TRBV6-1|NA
CASSDWTAETQYF
TGTGCCAGCAGTGATTGGACCGCGGAGACCCAGTACTTC
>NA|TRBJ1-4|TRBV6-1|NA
CASSEALPVEKLFF
TGTGCCAGCAGTGAAGCGCTCCCAGTCGAAAAACTGTTTTTT
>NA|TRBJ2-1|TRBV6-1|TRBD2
CASSLFSGGSYNEQFF
TGTGCCAGCAGCCTCTTTAGCGGGGGTTCCTACAATGAGCAGTTCTTC